Each of the 20 T cell receptor beta chains below was sequenced from the same sample in a study of T-cell memory formation after mild COVID-19. MiXCR, applied by TCRdb to the 5' RACE reads, yields one record per CDR3 protein. The repertoire holds 130,000 to 150,000 distinct CDR3 sequences, with roughly 6.3% as singletons. Material for sequencing was PBMCs or a T cell subset sorted from them (not recorded which). The receptors originated from an adult woman who had mild COVID-19 (a few samples of this study predate the infection). Cell type and time point are not known.

This clonotype came up many times. The chain joins TRBV12-3 or TRBV12-4 to TRBJ2-7, with TRBD2 as a possible D gene (6 bases). CDR3 length equals 14 residues. Between the trimmed V and J ends, which lost 0 bases and 4 bases, there was a span of 10 bases. The CDR3, as DNA: TGTGCCAGCAGTTTAGCCCGAGCGGGTTACGAGCAGTACTTC. Translated, it gives CASSLARAGYEQYF.

This clonotype was seen many times. The V and J genes are TRBV6-5 and TRBJ2-7; perhaps D is TRBD1 or TRBD2 (5 bases each). Germline assignment: CDR1 MNHEY and CDR2 SVGAGI. This CDR3 has 13 amino acids. Trimming took off 2 bases at V and 7 bases at J, with 12 bases between the two ends. The CDR3 sequence is CASSYAGTPEQYF. The CDR3 region has the DNA TGTGCCAGCAGTTACGCCGGGACGCCTGAGCAGTACTTC.

This clonotype showed up many times. The chain combines TRBV5-1 with TRBJ2-1, with TRBD2 matching 9 bases. Trimming took 4 bases from V and 8 from J; bases not matched to a gene: 13. Germline CDR1 is SGHRS and CDR2 is YFSETQ. The CDR3 is 16 amino acids. The CDR3 region is CASSLTGRGGAHEQFF. DNA of the CDR3: TGCGCCAGCAGCCTCACGGGGCGGGGGGGCGCGCATGAGCAGTTCTTC.

This clonotype was detected a few times. V is TRBV4-2 and J is TRBJ2-5; TRBD1 aligns across 8 bases. Trimming cost V 0 bases and J 1 base; bases outside gene matches: 4. The length of the CDR3 is 16 residues. The V gene's germline CDR1 is LGHNA and CDR2 YNFKEQ. CDR3 loop: CASSQDRQGAQETQYF. The CDR3 region has the DNA TGTGCCAGCAGCCAAGACCGTCAGGGGGCCCAAGAGACCCAGTACTTC.

This clonotype has ten or more counts. The chain links TRBV5-5 to TRBJ1-5; the D gene is possibly TRBD1 (5 bases). The ends were cut back, 4 bases at V and 2 bases at J, with 16 bases in the middle. The V gene's germline CDR1 is SGHKS and CDR2 YYEKEE (reference sequence). The CDR3 contains 16 residues. The CDR3, as DNA: TGTGCCAGCAGCCCGTCCCAGGGTCTTGGCAATCAGCCCCAGCATTTT. Translation: CASSPSQGLGNQPQHF.

There are a few counts of this clonotype. The gene calls are TRBV11-3 and TRBJ2-5; 7 nucleotides agree with TRBD1. The CDR3 totals 15 residues. Germline CDR1 and CDR2: SGHNT and YENEEA. V was clipped by 1 base and J by 0 bases; unmatched bases: 2. Here the CDR3 DNA reads TGTGCCAGCAGCTTAGGGGACAGTAACCAAGAGACCCAGTACTTC. Its protein is CASSLGDSNQETQYF. The whole variable domain, filled in from reference TRBV11-3 and TRBJ2-5, reads EAGVVQSPRYKIIEKKQPVAFWCNPISGHNTLYWYLQNLGQGPELLIRYENEEAVDDSQLPKDRFSAERLKGVDSTLKIQPAELGDSAVYLCASSLGDSNQETQYFGPGTRLLVL.

The chain employs TRBV7-2 and TRBJ2-4; 11 bases fit TRBD1. Germline CDR1 reads SGHTA; CDR2 reads FQGNSA. This CDR3 contains 16 residues. The ends lost 4 bases at V and 7 bases at J; junction bases unmatched: 9. The CDR3 region is CASSSGQGAGTNIQYF. The CDR3 DNA follows: TGTGCCAGCAGCTCCGGACAGGGGGCGGGTACCAACATTCAGTACTTC.

V gene TRBV12-3 or TRBV12-4 combines with J gene TRBJ2-1; 10 bases are shared with TRBD2. The CDR3 totals 13 residues. With 6 bases clipped from V and 12 bases from J, the junction kept 8 bases outside the gene matches. The CDR3 reads CASRPARTSGQFF. CDR3 coding DNA: TGTGCCAGCAGGCCAGCCCGGACTAGCGGGCAGTTCTTC.

This clonotype was detected a few times. The rearrangement uses TRBV24-1 and TRBJ2-2; 7 bases are shared with TRBD1. V lost 4 bases and J lost 2; bases outside the gene matches: 6. The CDR3 loop spans 16 amino acids. Germline V gene sequence: CDR1 KGHDR, CDR2 SFDVKD. CDR3 DNA: TGTGCCACCAGTGACCCGGGACAGCGAAACACCGGGGAGCTGTTTTTT. It is translated as CATSDPGQRNTGELFF.

This clonotype has just a few counts. The rearrangement links TRBV28 to TRBJ1-4; D call uncertain. The CDR3 sequence is 15 residues long. CDR1 and CDR2 from the germline V gene are MDHEN and SYDVKM. V lost 6 bases and J 0 bases, leaving 11 bases between the germline ends. CDR3 amino acids: CASSYVAPTNEKLFF. The CDR3, as DNA: TGTGCCAGCAGCTATGTAGCACCAACTAATGAAAAACTGTTTTTT.

This clonotype appeared many times. The genes are TRBV19 and TRBJ2-7, with 8 nucleotides matching TRBD1. V gave up 5 bases and J gave up 1 base; unmatched junction bases: 10. The CDR3 has 16 amino acids. Germline-derived CDR1 and CDR2 are LNHDA and SQIVND (reference sequence). Here the CDR3 reads CASSLRQGARSYEQYF. Written as DNA, the CDR3 is TGTGCCAGTAGTTTACGTCAGGGGGCGAGGTCCTACGAGCAGTACTTC. Full variable domain (missing parts from reference TRBV19 and TRBJ2-7): DGGITQSPKYLFRKEGQNVTLSCEQNLNHDAMYWYRQDPGQGLRLIYYSQIVNDFQKGDIAEGYSVSREKKESFPLTVTSAQKNPTAFYLCASSLRQGARSYEQYFGPGTRLTVT.

This clonotype has a count of ten or more. The rearrangement links TRBV7-9 to TRBJ2-7, with TRBD1 as a possible D gene (6 bases). The germline V gene encodes CDR1 SEHNR and CDR2 FQNEAQ (reference sequence). This CDR3 is built from 14 residues. The V gene lost 1 base and the J gene lost 1 base, with 8 bases spanning the gap. CDR3 sequence: CASSLDDRSYEQYF. CDR3 bases: TGTGCCAGCAGCTTAGATGACAGGTCCTACGAGCAGTACTTC.

This clonotype was observed a handful of times. V and J are TRBV14 and TRBJ2-1; 8 nucleotides agree with TRBD1. Germline lookup yields CDR1 SGHDN and CDR2 FVKESK. The V and J ends lost 4 bases and 8 bases, in that order; junction bases with no gene match: 7. The CDR3 is 14 residues long. The CDR3 here is CASSRQGTMDEQFF. The CDR3 coding sequence is TGTGCCAGCAGCCGACAGGGGACGATGGATGAGCAGTTCTTC.

The CDR3 spells CASGLGLSNQPQHF. Here the CDR3 DNA reads TGTGCTAGTGGTTTGGGTCTGAGCAATCAGCCCCAGCATTTT. This chain connects TRBV12-5 to TRBJ1-5; D gene uncertain. The CDR3 extends over 14 amino acids. Per germline, CDR1 LGHNT and CDR2 FRNRAP. The ends were cut back, 1 base at V and 1 base at J, with 5 bases in the middle.

This clonotype was counted only a few times. The rearrangement joins TRBV3-1 to TRBJ2-7; 8 nucleotides agree with TRBD1. Germline-derived CDR1 and CDR2 are LGHDT and YNNKEL (reference sequence). The CDR3 extends over 16 amino acids. Trimming at V came to 4 bases and at J to 0 bases, leaving 8 bases not matched to a gene. Here the CDR3 DNA reads TGTGCCAGCAGCCCCCAGGGACAGGTGGGCTCCTACGAGCAGTACTTC. This sequence encodes CASSPQGQVGSYEQYF.

V gene TRBV5-5 combines with J gene TRBJ1-2; D remains ambiguous. Trimming took off 1 base at V and 4 bases at J, with 11 bases between the two ends. The CDR3 totals 14 residues. Germline V gene lookup returns CDR1 SGHKS and CDR2 YYEKEE (reference sequence). The CDR3 DNA is TGTGCCAGCAGCTTGAGTAGCTTGGCCTATGGCTACACCTTC. Translating gives CASSLSSLAYGYTF.

This clonotype was picked up a small number of times. This chain joins TRBV13 and TRBJ2-1; D unresolved. CDR1 and CDR2 from the germline V gene are PRHDT and FYEKMQ (reference sequence). Trimming removed 4 bases from V and 5 bases from J, with 3 bases in between. The CDR3 sequence is 11 residues long. In nucleotides, the CDR3 is TGTGCCAGCAGCTGGAACAATGAGCAGTTCTTC. This codes for CASSWNNEQFF. Full variable domain (rest looked up from reference TRBV13 and TRBJ2-1): AAGVIQSPRHLIKEKRETATLKCYPIPRHDTVYWYQQGPGQDPQFLISFYEKMQSDKGSIPDRFSAQQFSDYHSELNMSSLELGDSALYFCASSWNNEQFFGPGTRLTVL.

In this sample, this clonotype turned up many times. This rearrangement joins TRBV12-3 or TRBV12-4 to TRBJ2-1; D may be TRBD1 or TRBD2 (5 bases each). The CDR3 runs to 13 residues. V lost 7 bases and J lost 8, with 15 bases in between. The CDR3 region has the DNA TGTGCCAGCACCAACGAGGGGTGGTATGAGCAGTTCTTC. It specifies CASTNEGWYEQFF.

This clonotype appeared many times. The J gene is TRBJ2-7, the V gene TRBV5-1, with 7 bases lining up with TRBD1. The CDR3 is 13 amino acids. The V and J ends lost 0 bases and 5 bases, in that order; junction bases with no gene match: 2. In germline, CDR1 is SGHRS, CDR2 YFSETQ. The CDR3 loop is CASSLGQGNEQYF. DNA of the CDR3: TGCGCCAGCAGCTTGGGACAGGGAAACGAGCAGTACTTC.

This clonotype has more than one count but fewer than ten. J is TRBJ1-6 and V is TRBV7-9; D is unresolved. The CDR3 runs 13 residues. From germline, CDR1 is SEHNR and CDR2 FQNEAQ (reference sequence). The ends were cut back, 9 bases at V and 9 bases at J, with 15 bases in the middle. The CDR3 DNA follows: TGTGCCAGTACATCGGGCAGTACTTCACCCCTCCACTTT. It encodes CASTSGSTSPLHF. Full variable domain (outside the CDR3, taken from reference TRBV7-9 and TRBJ1-6): DTGVSQNPRHKITKRGQNVTFRCDPISEHNRLYWYRQTLGQGPEFLTYFQNEAQLEKSRLLSDRFSAERPKGSFSTLEIQRTEQGDSAMYLCASTSGSTSPLHFGNGTRLTVT.